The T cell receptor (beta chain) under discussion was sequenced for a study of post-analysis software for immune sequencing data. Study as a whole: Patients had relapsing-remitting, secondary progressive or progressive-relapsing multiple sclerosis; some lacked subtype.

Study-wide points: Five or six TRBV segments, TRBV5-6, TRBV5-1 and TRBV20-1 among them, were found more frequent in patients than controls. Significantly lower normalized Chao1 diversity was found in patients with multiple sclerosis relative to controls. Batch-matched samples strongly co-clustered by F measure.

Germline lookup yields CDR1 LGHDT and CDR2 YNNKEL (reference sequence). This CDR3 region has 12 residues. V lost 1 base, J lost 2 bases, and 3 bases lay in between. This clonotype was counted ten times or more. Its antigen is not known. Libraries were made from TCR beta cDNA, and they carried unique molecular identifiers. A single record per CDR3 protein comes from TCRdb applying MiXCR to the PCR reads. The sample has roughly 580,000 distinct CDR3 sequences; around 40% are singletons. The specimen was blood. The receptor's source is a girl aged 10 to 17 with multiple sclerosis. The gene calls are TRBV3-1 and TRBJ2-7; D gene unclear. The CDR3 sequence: CASSQGPYEQYF. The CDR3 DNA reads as TGTGCCAGCAGCCAAGGCCCCTACGAGCAGTACTTC.